This T cell receptor beta chain came from a study of T cell changes during pregnancy in multiple sclerosis. Using immunoSEQ multiplex PCR, the repertoire was profiled, and TCRdb retains in-frame clones only, with some absent. Found here are around 69,000 clones, less than 95% of them singletons; the top ten hold 2% to 2.5%. CDR1 is SGHRS, CDR2 YFSETQ, per germline. Trimming left V 2 bases short and J 1 base short, with 10 bases between. The CDR3 is 15 residues long. The material sequenced was peripheral blood, taken in the second trimester of pregnancy. This sequence joins TRBV5-1 and TRBJ1-3; a possible D gene is TRBD1 (6 bases). This receptor was identified in a female donor in good health, enrolled as a control in a pregnancy study. The CDR3 reads CASSLEGGSGNTIYF. The DNA of the CDR3 is TGCGCCAGCAGCTTAGAAGGGGGATCTGGAAACACCATATATTTT.